This entry concerns a single TCR beta chain. The antigen is unknown. The V gene's germline CDR1 is MNHNY and CDR2 SVGAGI (reference sequence). Losses at the gene ends were 7 bases for V and 8 bases for J; bases not matched to a gene: 8. CDR3 length equals 14 residues. This sample was included in a study of blood T cells in healthy people across ages. About the study: About one barcoded TCR beta cDNA was captured per two T cells. Study observations and caveats: Per million T cells, the diversity of TCR beta decreased roughly linearly as age advanced.

A second roughly 6 to 11 cycle PCR used barcoded and J-beta primers. In TCRdb, the 5' RACE reads were re-called with MiXCR into one record per CDR3 protein. The data show about 1.4 million distinct CDR3 sequences, approximately 59% seen once. The V gene is TRBV6-6, the J gene TRBJ2-1; 10 nucleotides line up with TRBD2. This TCR derives from a man aged 18 to 29 in good health. The sample comprised blood. The CDR3 loop is CASTTSGPMDEQFF. CDR3 nucleotide sequence: TGTGCCAGCACGACTAGCGGGCCTATGGATGAGCAGTTCTTC.